This T cell receptor (beta chain) was retrieved from a study of blood T cell repertoires in COVID-19. In the authors' methods: Researchers report that nucleated cell counts were estimated from reference gene primer amplification. Sequenced by immunoSEQ multiplex PCR; TCRdb stores in-frame clones only, minus some. The V and J calls and clone size come from that table; D and trimming were worked out from the DNA. The data show about 75,000 clones, almost 90% seen once. This CDR3 has 17 amino acids. The germline CDR1 and CDR2 sequences are LGHNA and YSLEER. The V segment lost 0 bases and the J segment 5 bases; nucleotides outside the gene matches: 10.

The chain joins TRBV4-3 to TRBJ1-2; 9 bases align to TRBD1. The receptor was derived from a human donor in a cohort sampled during active COVID-19. The sequenced sample consisted of peripheral blood. This CDR3 reads CASSQDRRQGVGYGYTF. In DNA, the CDR3 is TGCGCCAGCAGCCAAGATCGAAGACAGGGGGTTGGTTATGGCTACACCTTC.